This passage covers 23 T cell receptor beta chains from one sample sequenced in a study of cytomegalovirus exposure and HLA in healthy donors. The PCR was carried out with 60 Vbeta primers and 13 Jbeta primers. Produced via immunoSEQ multiplex PCR; TCRdb's table is partial and in-frame only. The sample contains some 85,000 clones, around 85% of which appear only once. Sample: PBMCs. These receptors were taken from a man aged 18 to 35 in good health and CMV-seronegative.

The chain couples TRBV29-1 to TRBJ1-2, with 7 bases lining up with TRBD1. V shed 7 bases, J shed 8 bases, and the junction held 13 bases outside the gene matches. CDR1 SQVTM and CDR2 ANQGSEA come from the germline V gene. This CDR3 is built from 13 residues. The CDR3 region is CSALSGGEGGYTF. DNA of the CDR3: TGCAGCGCTTTATCAGGGGGAGAGGGAGGCTACACCTTC.

The chain couples TRBV6-5 to TRBJ1-1, with 7 nucleotides matching TRBD1. The V segment lost 5 bases and the J segment 3 bases; nucleotides outside the gene matches: 6. Looked up from germline, CDR1 is MNHEY and CDR2 is SVGAGI. This CDR3 has 14 residues. The CDR3 sequence: CASSAGQRYTEAFF. The DNA for the CDR3 is TGTGCCAGCAGTGCGGGACAGAGATACACTGAAGCTTTCTTT.

This chain connects TRBV5-4 to TRBJ1-4; no definite D call. Germline V gene sequence: CDR1 SGHNT, CDR2 YYREEE (reference sequence). The CDR3 runs to 14 residues. Trimming shortened V by 1 base and J by 5 bases, and 9 bases separated the two germline ends. CDR3 amino acids: CASSLKQLNEKLFF. The DNA of the CDR3 is TGTGCCAGCAGCTTGAAACAGCTAAATGAAAAACTGTTTTTT.

This rearrangement joins TRBV28 to TRBJ2-1; 7 bases are shared with TRBD2. Losses at the gene ends were 1 base for V and 6 bases for J; bases not matched to a gene: 6. The germline V gene has CDR1 MDHEN and CDR2 SYDVKM. This CDR3 has 15 amino acids. The CDR3 DNA follows: TGTGCCAGCAGTTTATACGGAAGGACTAGCAATGAGCAGTTCTTC. Its protein is CASSLYGRTSNEQFF.

J is TRBJ2-3 and V is TRBV21-1; the table's D gene call, TRBD2, was not cross checked with the DNA. TRBV21-1 is reported as a pseudogene. The CDR3 contains 16 residues. The chain's CDR3 is CASSKRQRGSTDTQYF. CDR3 coding DNA: TGTGCCAGCAGCAAAAGGCAGCGGGGAAGCACAGATACGCAGTATTTT.

The genes are TRBV28 and TRBJ1-3, with D possibly being TRBD1 (5 bases). V lost 7 bases, J lost 0 bases, and 16 bases lay in between. Germline V lookup: CDR1 MDHEN, CDR2 SYDVKM. This CDR3 spans 16 amino acids. Written as DNA, the CDR3 is TGTGCCAGCACCCCAAGGGGTCCCAGCTCTGGAAACACCATATATTTT. It encodes CASTPRGPSSGNTIYF.

This chain uses TRBV19 with TRBJ2-1; a possible D gene is TRBD2 (6 bases). V was clipped by 1 base and J by 6 bases, with 13 bases between them. The germline V gene encodes CDR1 LNHDA and CDR2 SQIVND (reference sequence). This CDR3 spans 15 amino acids. CDR3 sequence reads: CASSIGREVSNEQFF. In DNA form, the CDR3 reads TGTGCCAGTAGTATAGGCAGGGAGGTGAGCAATGAGCAGTTCTTC.

This clone was observed a single time. The chain carries TRBV6-5 and TRBJ2-4, with 9 bases lining up with TRBD1. Germline V gene sequence: CDR1 MNHEY, CDR2 SVGAGI. The CDR3 length is 15 residues. Trimming at V came to 7 bases and at J to 1 base, leaving 5 bases not matched to a gene. This CDR3 reads CASTRTGEAKNIQYF. The CDR3 coding sequence is TGTGCCAGCACCCGGACAGGGGAGGCCAAAAACATTCAGTACTTC.

The V call is TRBV10-3, the J call TRBJ2-3; 10 nucleotides align to TRBD2. The CDR3 loop spans 15 amino acids. J lost 5 bases, V lost 8 bases, and 10 bases had no gene match. CDR1 and CDR2 (germline): ENHRY, SYGVKD. CDR3 DNA sequence: TGTGCCATCGGAGAAGCGGGAGGGCATGGAGATACGCAGTATTTT. It codes for CAIGEAGGHGDTQYF.

The chain recombines TRBV5-4 with TRBJ2-5, with a possible D match to TRBD1 (5 bases). With 7 bases removed from V and 1 base from J, the gap between germline ends came to 17 bases. Germline loops: CDR1 SGHNT, CDR2 YYREEE (reference sequence). The CDR3 is 15 residues long. CDR3 region: CASGTMTASQETQYF. The CDR3 DNA reads as TGTGCCAGCGGAACTATGACAGCGAGCCAAGAGACCCAGTACTTC. Full variable domain (rest looked up from reference TRBV5-4 and TRBJ2-5): ETGVTQSPTHLIKTRGQQVTLRCSSQSGHNTVSWYQQALGQGPQFIFQYYREEENGRGNFPPRFSGLQFPNYSSELNVNALELDDSALYLCASGTMTASQETQYFGPGTRLLVL.

This rearrangement joins TRBV7-9 to TRBJ1-5, with TRBD1 as a possible D gene (5 bases). This CDR3 spans 12 amino acids. V lost 5 bases and J 7 bases, leaving 9 bases between the germline ends. CDR1 and CDR2 from the germline V gene are SEHNR and FQNEAQ (reference sequence). CDR3 residues: CASSNGHQPQHF. CDR3 coding DNA: TGTGCCAGCAGCAACGGACACCAGCCCCAGCATTTT.

This chain links TRBV6-1 with TRBJ2-7; possible D gene TRBD2, 6 bases. Trimming removed 8 bases at V and 3 bases at J, with 20 bases between. Germline assignment: CDR1 MNHNS and CDR2 SASEGT. The CDR3 is made up of 15 amino acids. The CDR3 loop reads CASRSGPDPFYEQYF. The DNA of the CDR3 is TGTGCCAGCCGTAGCGGCCCAGACCCTTTCTACGAGCAGTACTTC.

The CDR3 protein is CASKGSSYEQYF. CDR3 bases: TGTGCCAGCAAAGGGAGCTCCTACGAGCAGTACTTC. The chain recombines TRBV5-4 with TRBJ2-7; D might be TRBD2 (5 bases). Germline V gives CDR1 SGHNT, CDR2 YYREEE (reference sequence). The CDR3 runs 12 residues. Trimming left V 6 bases short and J 0 bases short, with 7 bases between.

The chain employs TRBV7-9 and TRBJ2-7, with D perhaps TRBD1 (6 bases). Trimming removed 4 bases at V and 3 bases at J, with 10 bases between. The CDR3 loop spans 13 amino acids. Germline V lookup: CDR1 SEHNR, CDR2 FQNEAQ (reference sequence). The CDR3 region is CASSWDNFYEQYF. The CDR3 DNA reads as TGTGCCAGCAGCTGGGACAACTTCTACGAGCAGTACTTC. The variable domain in full, with the rest retrieved from reference TRBV7-9 and TRBJ2-7, is DTGVSQNPRHKITKRGQNVTFRCDPISEHNRLYWYRQTLGQGPEFLTYFQNEAQLEKSRLLSDRFSAERPKGSFSTLEIQRTEQGDSAMYLCASSWDNFYEQYFGPGTRLTVT.

This sequence joins TRBV4-3 and TRBJ1-1; a possible D gene is TRBD1 (6 bases). The CDR3 totals 14 residues. CDR1 is LGHNA, CDR2 YSLEER, per germline. V was pared by 1 base and J by 10 bases, with 16 bases between. The CDR3 DNA follows: TGCGCCAGCAGCCAAGGGGCACAGGGCGGGCGAGCTTTCTTT. Translated, it gives CASSQGAQGGRAFF.

This clone has just one count. The V and J genes are TRBV5-1 and TRBJ2-3, with 8 bases that match TRBD1. J lost 3 bases, V lost 4 bases, and 4 bases had no gene match. The germline V gene has CDR1 SGHRS and CDR2 YFSETQ. The CDR3 is 14 amino acids. The CDR3 DNA reads TGCGCCAGCAGCCAGGACAGGGTGACAGATACGCAGTATTTT. The encoded protein is CASSQDRVTDTQYF.

The chain joins TRBV27 to TRBJ2-7; TRBD2 agrees at 7 bases. This CDR3 is 14 amino acids long. J gave up 2 bases and V 6 bases, and 7 bases lay outside the gene matches. The germline V gene encodes CDR1 MNHEY and CDR2 SMNVEV (reference sequence). CDR3 amino acids: CASRRRGGPYEQYF. The CDR3 DNA reads as TGTGCCAGCAGAAGACGGGGAGGGCCCTACGAGCAGTACTTC.

This chain connects TRBV13 to TRBJ2-1, with 8 bases lining up with TRBD1. CDR3 size: 16 residues. V was pared by 4 bases and J by 4 bases, with 9 bases of the junction left unmatched. The germline V gene encodes CDR1 PRHDT and CDR2 FYEKMQ (reference sequence). The CDR3 protein is CASSSAMDRAYNEQFF. The CDR3 coding sequence is TGTGCCAGCAGCTCGGCCATGGACAGGGCGTACAATGAGCAGTTCTTC.

The chain has TRBV7-2 and TRBJ1-5; the D is unclear. Germline values: CDR1 SGHTA, CDR2 FQGNSA. V was pared by 5 bases and J by 5 bases, with 16 bases between. There are 15 residues in the CDR3. CDR3 amino acids: CASSLRGDSYQPQHF. CDR3 coding DNA: TGTGCCAGCAGCCTCCGTGGCGACTCGTATCAGCCCCAGCATTTT.

V and J are TRBV10-1 and TRBJ2-2; 7 nucleotides align to TRBD2. Trimming at V came to 3 bases and at J to 6 bases, leaving 10 bases not matched to a gene. The CDR3 covers 16 residues. Germline assignment: CDR1 WNHNN and CDR2 SYGVQD (reference sequence). CDR3: CASSDGGSAGAGELFF. CDR3 sequence (DNA): TGCGCCAGCAGTGACGGCGGGAGCGCCGGGGCCGGGGAGCTGTTTTTT.

This clone has only one observation. The CDR3 coding sequence is TGCGCCAGCAGCCAAGATCGCGACATCGGAGGAGGAGATACGCAGTATTTT. It translates to CASSQDRDIGGGDTQYF. The rearrangement links TRBV4-1 to TRBJ2-3, with D possibly matching TRBD2 (5 bases). CDR1 and CDR2 (germline): MGHRA, YSYEKL. Deletions cut 0 bases from V and 5 bases from J, with 18 bases between. This CDR3 has 17 residues.

This rearrangement joins TRBV18 to TRBJ2-7; D remains ambiguous. The V gene lost 4 bases and the J gene lost 4 bases, with 17 bases spanning the gap. This CDR3 is built from 15 residues. The V gene's germline CDR1 is KGHSH and CDR2 LQKENI. As DNA, the CDR3 is TGTGCCAGCTCACAGGCGGCCGAGTTCTCGTACGAGCAGTACTTC. Translated: CASSQAAEFSYEQYF.

The rearrangement uses TRBV14 and TRBJ1-3; D call uncertain. Germline V gene sequence: CDR1 SGHDN, CDR2 FVKESK. V was pared by 4 bases and J by 4 bases, with 20 bases between. There are 17 residues in the CDR3. CDR3 sequence: CASSLLISGKSGNTIYF. The CDR3 DNA reads as TGTGCCAGCAGCCTCCTAATCTCCGGGAAGTCAGGAAACACCATATATTTT.